This T cell receptor beta chain stems from a study of blood T cell repertoires in COVID-19. This clone turned up a few times. This CDR3 is 12 amino acids long. Trimming shortened V by 4 bases and J by 4 bases, and 7 bases separated the two germline ends. Germline CDR1 LGHDT, CDR2 YNNKEL (reference sequence). Only in-frame clones appear in the TCRdb table, and some are missing; sequencing was by immunoSEQ multiplex PCR. The table includes 180,000 or so clones, about 85% detected once. The source is an older woman with COVID-19, enrolled during active disease. The genes are TRBV3-1 (or the pseudogene TRBV3-2) and TRBJ1-2; no clear D gene. Material for sequencing was peripheral blood. The CDR3 sequence: CASSLGGYGYTF. CDR3 in DNA: TGTGCCAGCAGCCTGGGAGGCTATGGCTACACCTTC.